In this sample, the clone carrying this TCR beta chain turned up once. Its antigen is not identified. The entry originates in a study of cytomegalovirus exposure and HLA in healthy donors. Germline V gene lookup returns CDR1 MGHRA and CDR2 YSYEKL. There are 13 residues in the CDR3. J gave up 7 bases and V 4 bases, and 5 bases lay outside the gene matches. The PCR contained 60 Vbeta and 13 Jbeta primers. The protocol was immunoSEQ multiplex PCR, while the TCRdb copy is restricted to in-frame clones and leaves out a portion. The repertoire holds approximately 160,000 clones, with 75% to 80% as singletons. Study results and caveats: CMV serostatus was the only recorded immune exposure for donors. In a later analysis, parvovirus B19, influenza, CMV and Epstein-Barr virus appeared linked to several top co-occurrence clusters.

Sequencing was done on a sample of PBMCs. The chain has TRBV4-1 and TRBJ2-7; 9 positions match TRBD2. The clonotype comes from a male donor in good health and CMV-seronegative. For the CDR3, the DNA is TGCGCCAGCAGCCCGGGACTAGCTCTTGAGCAGTACTTC. As protein: CASSPGLALEQYF.